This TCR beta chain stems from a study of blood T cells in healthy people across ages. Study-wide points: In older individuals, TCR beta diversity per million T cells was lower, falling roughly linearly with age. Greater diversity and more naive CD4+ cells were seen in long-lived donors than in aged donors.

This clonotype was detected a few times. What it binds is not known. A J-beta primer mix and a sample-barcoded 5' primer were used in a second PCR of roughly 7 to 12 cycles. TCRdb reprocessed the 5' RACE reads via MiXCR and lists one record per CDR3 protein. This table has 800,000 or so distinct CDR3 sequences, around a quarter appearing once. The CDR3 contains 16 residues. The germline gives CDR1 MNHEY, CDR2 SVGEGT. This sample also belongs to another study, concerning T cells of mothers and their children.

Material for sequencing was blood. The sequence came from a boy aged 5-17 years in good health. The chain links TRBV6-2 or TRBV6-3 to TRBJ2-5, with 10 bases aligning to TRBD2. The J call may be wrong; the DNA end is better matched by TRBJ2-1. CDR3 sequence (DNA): TGTGCCAGCAGTTATGAGACGGGACTAGCGTACAATGAGCAGTTCTTC. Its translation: CASSYETGLAYNEQFF.